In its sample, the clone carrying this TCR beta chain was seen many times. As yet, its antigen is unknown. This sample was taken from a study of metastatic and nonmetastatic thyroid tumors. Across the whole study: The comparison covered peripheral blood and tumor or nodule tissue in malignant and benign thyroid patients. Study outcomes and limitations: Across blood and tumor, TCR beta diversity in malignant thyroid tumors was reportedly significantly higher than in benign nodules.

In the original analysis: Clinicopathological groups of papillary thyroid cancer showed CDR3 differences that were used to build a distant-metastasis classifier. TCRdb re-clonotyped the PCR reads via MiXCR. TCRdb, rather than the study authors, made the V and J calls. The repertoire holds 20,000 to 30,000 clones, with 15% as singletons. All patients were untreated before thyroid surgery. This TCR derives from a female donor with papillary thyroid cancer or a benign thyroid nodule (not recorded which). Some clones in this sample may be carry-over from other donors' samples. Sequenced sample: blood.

The CDR3 DNA follows: TGTGCCAGCAGTAGCACCTTAATAATAGCGGGAACCGAGCAGTTCTTC. Translated, it gives CASSSTLIIAGTEQFF. The V call is TRBV12-3 or TRBV12-4, the J call TRBJ2-1; 8 bases match TRBD2. V lost 5 bases and J lost 10; bases outside the gene matches: 16. The CDR3 sequence is 16 residues long.